This paragraph reports one TCR beta chain. Profiled with immunoSEQ multiplex PCR; TCRdb holds only in-frame clones, not every one. The sample has approximately 60,000 clones; more than 75% are singletons. Patients with autoimmune history or systemic immunosuppression were excluded. This record comes from a study of OX40 agonist ivuxolimab in advanced cancers. Study-wide background: Three patients showed partial responses: one hepatocellular carcinoma and two cutaneous melanoma cases.

The CDR3 spans 14 residues. Looked up from germline, CDR1 is LGHNA and CDR2 is YNFKEQ. Trimming took 0 bases from V and 4 from J, leaving 9 bases between them. The starting material was CD4+ or CD8+ T cells sorted from blood, obtained in a trial of the OX40 agonist ivuxolimab. The source is an adult with an advanced solid tumor such as melanoma, head and neck, liver or kidney cancer. This chain links TRBV4-2 with TRBJ1-2, with D possibly being TRBD1 (6 bases). In nucleotides, the CDR3 is TGTGCCAGCAGCCAAGAGGACAGCTCCTATGGCTACACCTTC. This translates into CASSQEDSSYGYTF.